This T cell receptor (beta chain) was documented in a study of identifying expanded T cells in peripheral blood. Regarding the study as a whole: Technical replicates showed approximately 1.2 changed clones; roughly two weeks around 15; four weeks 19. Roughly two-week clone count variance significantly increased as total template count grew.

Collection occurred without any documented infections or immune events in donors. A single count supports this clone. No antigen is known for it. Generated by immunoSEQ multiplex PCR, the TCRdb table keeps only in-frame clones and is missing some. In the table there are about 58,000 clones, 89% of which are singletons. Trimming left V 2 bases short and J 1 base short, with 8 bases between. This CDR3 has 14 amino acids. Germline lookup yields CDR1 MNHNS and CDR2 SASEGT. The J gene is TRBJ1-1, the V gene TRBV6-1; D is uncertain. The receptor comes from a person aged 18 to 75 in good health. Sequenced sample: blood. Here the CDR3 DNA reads TGTGCCAGCAGTGAAAACCCGGGGAACACTGAAGCTTTCTTT. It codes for CASSENPGNTEAFF.